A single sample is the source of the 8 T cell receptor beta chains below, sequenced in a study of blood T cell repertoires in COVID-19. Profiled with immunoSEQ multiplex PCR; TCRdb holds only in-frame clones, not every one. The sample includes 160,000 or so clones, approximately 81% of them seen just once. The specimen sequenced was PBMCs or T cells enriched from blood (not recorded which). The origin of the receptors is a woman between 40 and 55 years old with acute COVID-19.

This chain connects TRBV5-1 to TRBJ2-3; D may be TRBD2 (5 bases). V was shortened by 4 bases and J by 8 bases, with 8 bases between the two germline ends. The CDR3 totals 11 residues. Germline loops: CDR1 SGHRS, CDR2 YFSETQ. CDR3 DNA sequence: TGCGCCAGCAGCGACTACCGTACGCAGTATTTT. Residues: CASSDYRTQYF.

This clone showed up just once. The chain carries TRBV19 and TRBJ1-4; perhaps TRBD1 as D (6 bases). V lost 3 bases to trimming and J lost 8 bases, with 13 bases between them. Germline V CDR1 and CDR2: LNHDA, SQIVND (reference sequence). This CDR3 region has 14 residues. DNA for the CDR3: TGTGCCAGTAGTATGGGGGGGCTCGGGGAAAAACTGTTTTTT. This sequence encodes CASSMGGLGEKLFF.

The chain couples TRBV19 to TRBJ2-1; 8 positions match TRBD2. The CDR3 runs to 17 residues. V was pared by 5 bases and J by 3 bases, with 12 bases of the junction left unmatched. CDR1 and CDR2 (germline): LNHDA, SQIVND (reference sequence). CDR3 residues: CASSGGASGSYYNEQFF. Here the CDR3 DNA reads TGTGCCAGTAGTGGGGGGGCGAGCGGGAGTTACTACAATGAGCAGTTCTTC.

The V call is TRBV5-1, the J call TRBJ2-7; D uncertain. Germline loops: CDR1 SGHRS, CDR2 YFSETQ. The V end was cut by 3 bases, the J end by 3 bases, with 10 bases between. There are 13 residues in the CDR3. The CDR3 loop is CASSSRVGYEQYF. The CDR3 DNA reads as TGCGCCAGCAGCTCCCGGGTTGGCTACGAGCAGTACTTC. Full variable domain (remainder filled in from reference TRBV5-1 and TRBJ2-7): KAGVTQTPRYLIKTRGQQVTLSCSPISGHRSVSWYQQTPGQGLQFLFEYFSETQRNKGNFPGRFSGRQFSNSRSEMNVSTLELGDSALYLCASSSRVGYEQYFGPGTRLTVT.

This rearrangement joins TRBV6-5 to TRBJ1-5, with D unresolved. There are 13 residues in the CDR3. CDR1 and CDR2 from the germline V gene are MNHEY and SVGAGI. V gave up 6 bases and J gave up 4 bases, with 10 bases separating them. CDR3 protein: CASSGVRNQPQHF. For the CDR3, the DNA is TGTGCCAGCAGCGGTGTCAGGAATCAGCCCCAGCATTTT.

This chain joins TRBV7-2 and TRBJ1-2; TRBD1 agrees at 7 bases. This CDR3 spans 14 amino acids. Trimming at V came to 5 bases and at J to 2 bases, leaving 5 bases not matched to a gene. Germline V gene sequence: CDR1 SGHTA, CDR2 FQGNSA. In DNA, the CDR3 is TGTGCCAGCAGCCTCGGGACAGAGAACTATGGCTACACCTTC. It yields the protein CASSLGTENYGYTF.

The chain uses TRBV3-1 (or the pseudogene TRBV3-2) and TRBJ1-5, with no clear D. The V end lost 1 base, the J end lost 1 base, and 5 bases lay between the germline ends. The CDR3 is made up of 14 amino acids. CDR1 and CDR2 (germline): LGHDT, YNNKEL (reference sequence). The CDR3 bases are TGTGCCAGCAGCCAAGGCAGAAGCAATCAGCCCCAGCATTTT. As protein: CASSQGRSNQPQHF.

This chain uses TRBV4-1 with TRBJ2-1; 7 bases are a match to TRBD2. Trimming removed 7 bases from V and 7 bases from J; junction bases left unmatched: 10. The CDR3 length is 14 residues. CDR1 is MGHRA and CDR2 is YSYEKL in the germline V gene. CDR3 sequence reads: CASNVQRGPNEQFF. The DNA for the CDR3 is TGCGCCAGCAACGTCCAGCGGGGCCCTAATGAGCAGTTCTTC.